This TCR beta chain was captured in a study of blood T cell repertoires in COVID-19. Study-wide background: PBMCs, B-cell-depleted T cells, or T cells provided the cDNA or gDNA that made up the material.

J was trimmed by 7 bases and V by 3 bases; bases with no gene match: 6. In germline, CDR1 is MNHEY, CDR2 SVGAGI. The CDR3 contains 14 residues. In the study's own analysis: Quantification of nucleated cells was approximated via reference gene primer amplification. Clones were read by immunoSEQ multiplex PCR, and TCRdb kept only the in-frame ones, dropping some. That table furnishes V, J and clone size, whereas the DNA furnished D and trimming. The data hold around 190,000 clones, with around 80% observed a single time. The V gene is TRBV6-5, the J gene TRBJ1-2; 9 nucleotides match TRBD1. The clonotype was recovered from a woman in her 50s with acute or convalescent COVID-19. Sequencing was performed on peripheral blood. The CDR3 region has the DNA TGTGCCAGCAGTTATTCCGGGACAGGGCCTGGCTACACCTTC. Encoded protein: CASSYSGTGPGYTF.